Presented here are 24 T cell receptor beta chains from one specimen sequenced in a study of PD-1 blockade in classical Hodgkin lymphoma. Time point reported: cycle 4 day 1 (C4D1), after five to seven weeks of nivolumab. Each patient relapsed following autologous stem cell transplantation, and prior brentuximab vedotin exposure differed. Profiled with immunoSEQ multiplex PCR; TCRdb holds only in-frame clones, not every one. The sample has roughly 40,000 clones; 60% to 70% are singletons. This material consisted of peripheral blood mononuclear cells (PBMCs), taken before the fourth cycle of nivolumab. The receptors here all came from a human donor with classical Hodgkin lymphoma.

V usage is TRBV23-1 and J usage is TRBJ2-7; 9 bases line up with TRBD1. TRBV23-1 is classed as an ORF, of uncertain function. The CDR3 consists of 16 residues. Losses at the gene ends were 3 bases for V and 3 bases for J; bases not matched to a gene: 9. The CDR3 region is CASSQSRDRAYYEQYF. The CDR3, as DNA: TGCGCCAGCAGTCAGTCAAGGGACAGGGCCTACTACGAGCAGTACTTC.

The genes are TRBV28 and TRBJ1-2; TRBD1 matches 9 bases. CDR3 length: 15 amino acids. J was trimmed by 4 bases and V by 4 bases; bases with no gene match: 7. Germline V lookup: CDR1 MDHEN, CDR2 SYDVKM. Here the CDR3 reads CASSWGDREFYGYTF. The CDR3 DNA follows: TGTGCCAGCAGTTGGGGGGACAGGGAATTCTATGGCTACACCTTC.

This clone was picked up a small number of times. This chain uses TRBV27 with TRBJ2-6; D gene ambiguous. The CDR3 is 13 amino acids. Germline loops: CDR1 MNHEY, CDR2 SMNVEV (reference sequence). V lost 7 bases and J lost 1, with 5 bases in between. Here the CDR3 reads CASTSSGANVLTF. CDR3 in DNA: TGTGCCAGCACCTCGTCTGGGGCCAACGTCCTGACTTTC.

The genes are TRBV18 and TRBJ2-5; D remains unclear. This CDR3 is built from 13 residues. V lost 2 bases, J lost 1 base, and 5 bases lay in between. The germline V gene has CDR1 KGHSH and CDR2 LQKENI. The CDR3 is CASSPGVQETQYF. CDR3 in DNA: TGTGCCAGCTCACCAGGGGTCCAAGAGACCCAGTACTTC.

This rearrangement joins TRBV19 to TRBJ2-5; no clear D. This CDR3 is built from 12 residues. Deletions cut 5 bases from V and 5 bases from J, with 9 bases between. The germline CDR1 and CDR2 sequences are LNHDA and SQIVND (reference sequence). The CDR3 loop is CASSGERETQYF. CDR3 coding DNA: TGTGCCAGTAGTGGAGAACGGGAGACCCAGTACTTC.

This clone was seen a handful of times. The chain recombines TRBV11-1 with TRBJ2-6; 7 bases line up with TRBD2. CDR1 is SGHAT and CDR2 is FQDESV in the germline V gene (reference sequence). V lost 2 bases, J lost 2 bases, and 6 bases stayed unmatched. The CDR3 extends over 17 amino acids. CDR3 sequence (DNA): TGTGCCAGCAGCTTATACGGACGGGAGGCTGGGGCCAACGTCCTGACTTTC. Amino acids: CASSLYGREAGANVLTF.

The chain carries TRBV19 and TRBJ1-5; 8 nucleotides match TRBD1. Trimming cost V 1 base and J 5 bases; bases outside gene matches: 1. The CDR3 loop spans 14 amino acids. Per the germline V gene, CDR1 is LNHDA and CDR2 is SQIVND (reference sequence). CDR3 region: CASSIGRGHQPQHF. The CDR3 nucleotides read TGTGCCAGTAGTATAGGCAGGGGGCATCAGCCCCAGCATTTT.

This clone has a handful of counts. The rearrangement joins TRBV6-5 to TRBJ1-6; 7 nucleotides match TRBD1. There are 16 residues in the CDR3. In germline, CDR1 is MNHEY, CDR2 SVGAGI. J lost 10 bases, V lost 2 bases, and 11 bases had no gene match. The DNA for the CDR3 is TGTGCCAGCAGTTACGCACCTACAGGGGCTGAGTCACCCCTCCACTTT. This codes for CASSYAPTGAESPLHF.

A few counts support this clone. The genes are TRBV7-9 and TRBJ2-3; D unresolved. V lost 0 bases and J 2 bases, leaving 6 bases between the germline ends. Germline V gene sequence: CDR1 SEHNR, CDR2 FQNEAQ (reference sequence). The CDR3 is 14 amino acids. The CDR3 sequence: CASSLASLTDTQYF. CDR3 coding DNA: TGTGCCAGCAGCTTAGCGTCCCTCACAGATACGCAGTATTTT.

This chain uses TRBV9 with TRBJ2-3; D uncertain. Germline loops: CDR1 SGDLS, CDR2 YYNGEE. The V and J ends lost 0 bases and 0 bases respectively, with 11 bases between them. The CDR3 covers 16 residues. The CDR3 bases are TGTGCCAGCAGCGTAGGCGGAAGATCTAGCACAGATACGCAGTATTTT. Encoded protein: CASSVGGRSSTDTQYF. The variable domain in full, completed from reference TRBV9 and TRBJ2-3, reads DSGVTQTPKHLITATGQRVTLRCSPRSGDLSVYWYQQSLDQGLQFLIQYYNGEERAKGNILERFSAQQFPDLHSELNLSSLELGDSALYFCASSVGGRSSTDTQYFGPGTRLTVL.

The rearrangement links TRBV5-1 to TRBJ1-1; D is uncertain. The CDR3 covers 13 residues. Trimming removed 6 bases from V and 0 bases from J, with 9 bases in between. Germline V gene sequence: CDR1 SGHRS, CDR2 YFSETQ. In nucleotides, the CDR3 is TGCGCCAGCACATCGTACATGAACACTGAAGCTTTCTTT. Translating it yields CASTSYMNTEAFF.

The J gene is TRBJ2-5, the V gene TRBV7-9; 10 bases agree with TRBD1. The CDR3 contains 15 residues. V lost 1 base to trimming and J lost 3 bases; unmatched junction nucleotides: 2. Germline CDR1 is SEHNR and CDR2 is FQNEAQ (reference sequence). The CDR3 bases are TGTGCCAGCAGCTTAGGGGACAGGGGAAAAGAGACCCAGTACTTC. Its protein is CASSLGDRGKETQYF.

The chain carries TRBV10-2 and TRBJ2-7; 9 bases are shared with TRBD2. Looked up from germline, CDR1 is WSHSY and CDR2 is SAAADI. The V and J ends lost 4 bases and 2 bases, in that order; junction bases with no gene match: 6. The CDR3 extends over 15 amino acids. The CDR3 protein is CASSVTSGPTYEQYF. As DNA, the CDR3 is TGCGCCAGCAGTGTTACTAGCGGGCCGACCTACGAGCAGTACTTC.

This rearrangement joins TRBV5-6 to TRBJ2-7; 11 bases fit TRBD2. The CDR3 is 17 amino acids. The V gene's germline CDR1 is SGHDT and CDR2 YYEEEE. The V segment lost 1 base and the J segment 0 bases; nucleotides outside the gene matches: 6. CDR3 residues: CASSLSRLAGTSYEQYF. The CDR3 nucleotides read TGTGCCAGCAGCTTGTCCCGACTAGCGGGGACCTCCTACGAGCAGTACTTC.

The rearrangement joins TRBV2 to TRBJ2-3, with unresolved D. The ends were cut back, 1 base at V and 8 bases at J, with 4 bases in the middle. The germline CDR1 and CDR2 sequences are SNHLY and FYNNEI. This CDR3 comprises 11 residues. In nucleotides, the CDR3 is TGTGCCAGCAGTGAAGTGGGTACGCAGTATTTT. Translated: CASSEVGTQYF.

Details on this clone: The same CDR3 also results from other DNA sequences found in this sample. This chain links TRBV9 with TRBJ2-7; D may correspond to TRBD1 or TRBD2 (5 bases each). Germline values: CDR1 SGDLS, CDR2 YYNGEE. V was clipped by 0 bases and J by 0 bases, with 10 bases between them. The CDR3 runs to 15 residues. The CDR3 DNA reads TGTGCCAGCAGCGTAGGTGGGACGGTCTCCTACGAGCAGTACTTC. Residues: CASSVGGTVSYEQYF. Using reference TRBV9 and TRBJ2-7 for the parts outside the CDR3, the full variable domain is DSGVTQTPKHLITATGQRVTLRCSPRSGDLSVYWYQQSLDQGLQFLIQYYNGEERAKGNILERFSAQQFPDLHSELNLSSLELGDSALYFCASSVGGTVSYEQYFGPGTRLTVT.

The chain employs TRBV19 and TRBJ1-5, with unresolved D. CDR1 and CDR2 from the germline V gene are LNHDA and SQIVND (reference sequence). The CDR3 totals 13 residues. Trimming cost V 5 bases and J 6 bases, with 11 bases left between them. CDR3 region: CASSAVAGQPQHF. The CDR3 nucleotides read TGTGCCAGTAGTGCGGTTGCGGGTCAGCCCCAGCATTTT.

This sequence joins TRBV9 and TRBJ2-2; 10 bases fit TRBD2. Germline V CDR1 and CDR2: SGDLS, YYNGEE. J lost 1 base, V lost 4 bases, and 4 bases had no gene match. The CDR3 extends over 16 amino acids. CDR3 sequence reads: CASSLRTSGNTGELFF. The CDR3 DNA follows: TGTGCCAGCAGCCTAAGGACTAGCGGGAACACCGGGGAGCTGTTTTTT.

The V call is TRBV6-6, the J call TRBJ1-4; D is undetermined. Germline CDR1 reads MNHNY; CDR2 reads SVGAGI (reference sequence). With 0 bases removed from V and 10 bases from J, the gap between germline ends came to 15 bases. The CDR3 is made up of 15 amino acids. In nucleotides, the CDR3 is TGTGCCAGCAGTTACTCATCGGCAGTCGAGGCAAAACTGTTTTTT. This codes for CASSYSSAVEAKLFF.

The chain employs TRBV6-5 and TRBJ2-7, with unresolved D. CDR3 length: 14 residues. V was shortened by 6 bases and J by 6 bases, with 18 bases between the two germline ends. Germline values: CDR1 MNHEY, CDR2 SVGAGI. CDR3 nucleotide sequence: TGTGCCAGCAGCGGCTCAGGTGGCTTTTCCGAGCAGTACTTC. Translating it yields CASSGSGGFSEQYF.

CDR3 residues: CASSSRDRGTDTQYF. Written as DNA, the CDR3 is TGTGCCAGCAGCTCCCGGGACAGGGGCACAGATACGCAGTATTTT. The chain is built from TRBV7-2 and TRBJ2-3, with 9 bases that match TRBD1. In germline, CDR1 is SGHTA, CDR2 FQGNSA. This CDR3 has 15 residues. J was trimmed by 1 base and V by 4 bases; bases with no gene match: 3. Variable domain in full (rest from reference TRBV7-2 and TRBJ2-3): GAGVSQSPSNKVTEKGKDVELRCDPISGHTALYWYRQSLGQGLEFLIYFQGNSAPDKSGLPSDRFSAERTGGSVSTLTIQRTQQEDSAVYLCASSSRDRGTDTQYFGPGTRLTVL.

This chain links TRBV30 with TRBJ1-2; 12 bases match TRBD1. Germline lookup yields CDR1 GTSNPN and CDR2 SVGIG (reference sequence). The CDR3 runs 17 residues. After removal of 5 bases from V and 1 base from J, the junction contained 11 bases not matched to a gene. CDR3 sequence: CAWLSGTGGPFNYGYTF. The CDR3 DNA follows: TGTGCCTGGTTATCCGGGACAGGGGGCCCCTTTAACTATGGCTACACCTTC.

The CDR3 reads CASSIAPEAPYEQYF. The CDR3 DNA is TGTGCCAGTAGTATAGCTCCTGAAGCCCCCTACGAGCAGTACTTC. The chain combines TRBV19 with TRBJ2-7, with D unresolved. Trimming removed 1 base at V and 2 bases at J, with 12 bases between. Germline CDR1 reads LNHDA; CDR2 reads SQIVND (reference sequence). This CDR3 has 15 residues. Drawing the rest from reference TRBV19 and TRBJ2-7, the complete variable domain is DGGITQSPKYLFRKEGQNVTLSCEQNLNHDAMYWYRQDPGQGLRLIYYSQIVNDFQKGDIAEGYSVSREKKESFPLTVTSAQKNPTAFYLCASSIAPEAPYEQYFGPGTRLTVT.

The chain uses TRBV5-5 and TRBJ2-1; 8 nucleotides agree with TRBD2. V was pared by 3 bases and J by 2 bases, with 4 bases of the junction left unmatched. Germline V CDR1 and CDR2: SGHKS, YYEKEE (reference sequence). The CDR3 runs 15 residues. The CDR3 is CASSSGLAAYNEQFF. DNA of the CDR3: TGTGCCAGCAGCTCCGGACTAGCCGCCTACAATGAGCAGTTCTTC.